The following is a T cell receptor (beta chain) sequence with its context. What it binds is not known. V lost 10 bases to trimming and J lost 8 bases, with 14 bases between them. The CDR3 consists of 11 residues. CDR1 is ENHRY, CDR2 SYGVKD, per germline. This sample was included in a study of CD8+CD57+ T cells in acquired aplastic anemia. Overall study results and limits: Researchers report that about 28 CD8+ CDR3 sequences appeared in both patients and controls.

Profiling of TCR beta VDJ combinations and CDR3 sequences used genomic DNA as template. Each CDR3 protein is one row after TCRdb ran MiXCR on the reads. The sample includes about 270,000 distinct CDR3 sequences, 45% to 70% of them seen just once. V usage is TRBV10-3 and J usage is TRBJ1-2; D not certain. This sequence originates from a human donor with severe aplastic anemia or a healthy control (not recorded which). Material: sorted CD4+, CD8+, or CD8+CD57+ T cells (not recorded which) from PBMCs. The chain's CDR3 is CASSGRLGYTF. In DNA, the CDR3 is TGTGCCAGCTCAGGCCGCCTCGGCTACACCTTC.